The 15 T cell receptor beta chains listed next were all sequenced from one sample in a study of shared T cell receptors in the human thymus. Assay: immunoSEQ multiplex PCR; the TCRdb copy retains only in-frame clones and omits some. The repertoire holds 700,000 or so clones, approximately 85% seen once, with roughly 0.01% in the top ten. These sequences were also reported in another study, on human thymus T cells.

The material sequenced was thymocytes. The source of these receptors is a girl younger than two with a congenital heart defect.

On this clone itself: Additional DNA sequences in this sample encode the identical CDR3. The gene calls are TRBV4-1 and TRBJ1-4, with D uncertain. Trimming removed 1 base from V and 8 bases from J, with 8 bases in between. This CDR3 spans 13 amino acids. CDR1 and CDR2 from the germline V gene are MGHRA and YSYEKL. The CDR3 loop is CASSQGLGEKLFF. The DNA of the CDR3 is TGCGCCAGCAGCCAAGGTTTGGGCGAAAAACTGTTTTTT.

With regard to this clone: Distinct nucleotide sequences in the sample also encode this CDR3. The rearrangement joins TRBV28 to TRBJ2-5; 9 bases match TRBD1. The V and J ends lost 5 bases and 1 base, in that order; junction bases with no gene match: 2. This CDR3 comprises 14 residues. Germline values: CDR1 MDHEN, CDR2 SYDVKM. CDR3 sequence: CASSLTGGQETQYF. In DNA form, the CDR3 reads TGTGCCAGCAGTCTGACAGGGGGCCAAGAGACCCAGTACTTC.

The chain uses TRBV29-1 and TRBJ1-2, with 9 bases matching TRBD1. Germline trimming cut 2 bases from V and 4 bases from J; bases unmatched to any gene: 11. Germline assignment: CDR1 SQVTM and CDR2 ANQGSEA. CDR3 size: 16 residues. CDR3 loop: CSVESQGANSTYGYTF. CDR3 in DNA: TGCAGCGTTGAATCACAGGGGGCGAATTCTACCTATGGCTACACCTTC. Supplemented by reference TRBV29-1 and TRBJ1-2, the full variable domain reads SAVISQKPSRDICQRGTSLTIQCQVDSQVTMMFWYRQQPGQSLTLIATANQGSEATYESGFVIDKFPISRPNLTFSTLTVSNMSPEDSSIYLCSVESQGANSTYGYTFGSGTRLTVV.

This clone has only one observation. This rearrangement joins TRBV5-4 to TRBJ2-4; D is perhaps TRBD1 (6 bases). This CDR3 region has 16 residues. V shed 4 bases and J shed 4 bases, with 18 bases lying between them. In germline, CDR1 is SGHNT, CDR2 YYREEE (reference sequence). This chain's CDR3 is CASSLGARGRKNIQYF. The CDR3 DNA follows: TGTGCCAGCAGCCTGGGGGCCAGGGGAAGAAAAAACATTCAGTACTTC. Using reference TRBV5-4 and TRBJ2-4 for the parts outside the CDR3, the full variable domain is ETGVTQSPTHLIKTRGQQVTLRCSSQSGHNTVSWYQQALGQGPQFIFQYYREEENGRGNFPPRFSGLQFPNYSSELNVNALELDDSALYLCASSLGARGRKNIQYFGAGTRLSVL.

J is TRBJ2-7 and V is TRBV7-2, with D possibly matching TRBD1 (6 bases). The germline gives CDR1 SGHTA, CDR2 FQGNSA. This CDR3 has 16 residues. Trimming left V 2 bases short and J 0 bases short, with 14 bases between. CDR3 region: CASSLLGHSPSYEQYF. The CDR3 coding sequence is TGTGCCAGCAGCTTACTGGGACACTCACCCTCCTACGAGCAGTACTTC.

A single count supports this clone. The chain uses TRBV28 and TRBJ1-2; 9 bases fit TRBD1. Trimming cost V 5 bases and J 1 base; bases outside gene matches: 11. This CDR3 contains 17 residues. In germline, CDR1 is MDHEN, CDR2 SYDVKM. CDR3 amino acids: CASSINLRDRVNYGYTF. The CDR3, as DNA: TGTGCCAGCAGTATAAATCTCCGGGACAGGGTTAACTATGGCTACACCTTC.

The genes are TRBV2 and TRBJ2-7, with TRBD2 matching 9 bases. Germline V gives CDR1 SNHLY, CDR2 FYNNEI. This CDR3 has 16 amino acids. The trim removed 1 base at V and 3 bases at J, leaving 7 bases unmatched. The CDR3 region has the DNA TGTGCCAGCAGTGAAGGTGGGCTAGCGGGGCTCTACGAGCAGTACTTC. Encoded protein: CASSEGGLAGLYEQYF.

V and J are TRBV14 and TRBJ1-1; D is unclear. Trimming stripped 3 bases from V and 6 bases from J, with 17 bases between. The CDR3 covers 15 residues. Germline CDR1 is SGHDN and CDR2 is FVKESK. CDR3 coding DNA: TGTGCCAGCAGCCACAAGGCCGACTCCGAACCTGAAGCTTTCTTT. Its protein is CASSHKADSEPEAFF.

CDR3 in DNA: TGTGCCAGCAGTCCCAGCGGGCCTAGCACAGATACGCAGTATTTT. Protein sequence: CASSPSGPSTDTQYF. The chain couples TRBV27 to TRBJ2-3, with D possibly TRBD2 on 6 matching bases. Trimming took 5 bases from V and 0 from J, leaving 12 bases between them. Germline CDR1 and CDR2: MNHEY and SMNVEV (reference sequence). The CDR3 consists of 15 residues.

The chain combines TRBV4-1 with TRBJ1-2; D perhaps matches TRBD1 (5 bases). The CDR3 totals 16 residues. The germline gives CDR1 MGHRA, CDR2 YSYEKL. V shed 0 bases and J shed 3 bases, with 14 bases lying between them. CDR3 loop: CASSQEKAGQDYGYTF. The CDR3 coding sequence is TGCGCCAGCAGCCAAGAGAAGGCAGGGCAAGACTATGGCTACACCTTC.

This chain uses TRBV5-6 with TRBJ1-3, with no clear D. Per the germline V gene, CDR1 is SGHDT and CDR2 is YYEEEE. CDR3 size: 19 residues. The V gene lost 1 base and the J gene lost 4 bases, with 24 bases spanning the gap. The CDR3 here is CASSLRRALREKQGNTIYF. Written as DNA, the CDR3 is TGTGCCAGCAGCTTGAGGAGGGCCCTCCGGGAGAAGCAGGGAAACACCATATATTTT.

V and J are TRBV6-5 and TRBJ2-5; 7 bases align to TRBD2. Trimming removed 4 bases from V and 5 bases from J; junction bases left unmatched: 7. Germline assignment: CDR1 MNHEY and CDR2 SVGAGI. This CDR3 contains 14 residues. The CDR3 nucleotides are TGTGCCAGCAGTTCCCGGGTGGGGGGGGAGACCCAGTACTTC. This codes for CASSSRVGGETQYF.

This chain links TRBV5-6 with TRBJ2-7; D uncertain. Germline CDR1 and CDR2: SGHDT and YYEEEE. The CDR3 covers 12 residues. V was pared by 0 bases and J by 3 bases, with 4 bases between. In DNA form, the CDR3 reads TGTGCCAGCAGCTTGGCCCACTACGAGCAGTACTTC. Protein product: CASSLAHYEQYF.

The chain uses TRBV6-1 and TRBJ1-1; 7 nucleotides agree with TRBD1. This CDR3 contains 13 residues. Germline values: CDR1 MNHNS, CDR2 SASEGT. V shed 6 bases, J shed 3 bases, and the junction held 4 bases outside the gene matches. Here the CDR3 DNA reads TGTGCCAGCAGCGACAGGGTTGACACTGAAGCTTTCTTT. This gives the protein CASSDRVDTEAFF.

The chain uses TRBV7-6 and TRBJ2-1, with a possible D match to TRBD1 (6 bases). V was shortened by 4 bases and J by 3 bases, with 10 bases between the two germline ends. Germline V gene data show CDR1 as SGHVS and CDR2 as FNYEAQ. The CDR3 sequence is 14 residues long. The CDR3, as DNA: TGTGCCAGCAGCTGGACAGAAAACTACAATGAGCAGTTCTTC. This codes for CASSWTENYNEQFF.